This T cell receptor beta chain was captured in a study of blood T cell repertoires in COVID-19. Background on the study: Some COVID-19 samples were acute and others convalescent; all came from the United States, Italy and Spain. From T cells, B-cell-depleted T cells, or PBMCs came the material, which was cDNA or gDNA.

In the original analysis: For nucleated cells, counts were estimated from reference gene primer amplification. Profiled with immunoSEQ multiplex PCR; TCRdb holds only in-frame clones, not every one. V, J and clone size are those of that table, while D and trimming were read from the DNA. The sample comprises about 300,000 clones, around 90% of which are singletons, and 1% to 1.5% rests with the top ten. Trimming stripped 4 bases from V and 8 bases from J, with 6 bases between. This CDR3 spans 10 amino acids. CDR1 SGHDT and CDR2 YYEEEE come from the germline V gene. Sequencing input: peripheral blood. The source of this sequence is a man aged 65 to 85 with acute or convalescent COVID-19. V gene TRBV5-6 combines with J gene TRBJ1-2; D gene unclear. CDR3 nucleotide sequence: TGTGCCAGCAGCCCTCCCGGCTACACCTTC. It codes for CASSPPGYTF.